This T cell receptor beta chain came from a study of blood T cell repertoires in COVID-19. Some clones are missing from TCRdb's copy, which holds only in-frame ones; the method was immunoSEQ multiplex PCR. This table holds over 200,000 clones, over 80% found once. Input material: peripheral blood. The sequence came from a man under 40 with COVID-19, enrolled during active disease.

As DNA, the CDR3 is TGTGCCAGCAGCCCTACCGCCGGGGTCGCTAACTATGGCTACACCTTC. Its protein is CASSPTAGVANYGYTF. The V and J genes are TRBV7-2 and TRBJ1-2; D call uncertain. Germline V CDR1 and CDR2: SGHTA, FQGNSA. Trimming shortened V by 5 bases and J by 0 bases, and 16 bases separated the two germline ends. The length of the CDR3 is 16 residues. Full variable domain (remainder filled in from reference TRBV7-2 and TRBJ1-2): GAGVSQSPSNKVTEKGKDVELRCDPISGHTALYWYRQSLGQGLEFLIYFQGNSAPDKSGLPSDRFSAERTGGSVSTLTIQRTQQEDSAVYLCASSPTAGVANYGYTFGSGTRLTVV.